The present entry profiles one TCR beta chain with its context. The CDR3 has 14 amino acids. V lost 6 bases and J 3 bases, leaving 14 bases between the germline ends. Per the germline V gene, CDR1 is MNHNS and CDR2 is SASEGT. Together with CD45RO+ cells, CCR7-negative CD45RA+ TemRA cells were included in CD8 memory. This table comes from immunoSEQ multiplex PCR, and its TCRdb copy is limited to in-frame clones, with some not included. This sample has roughly 720,000 clones, with about 90% found just once. These data are taken from a study of shared clonotypes between healthy human individuals. The chain is built from TRBV6-1 and TRBJ1-2; D might be TRBD1 (5 bases). Sequenced sample: memory CD8+ T cells from PBMCs. Subset denoted: CD45RO+ cells pooled with CCR7-negative TemRA cells. This TCR came from a man younger than 35 in good health. Some clones in this sample may be carry-over from other donors' samples. The CDR3 coding sequence is TGTGCCAGCAGGGGACGTCTCCGGGACTATGGCTACACCTTC. It specifies CASRGRLRDYGYTF.